This TCR beta chain was identified in a study of T cell changes during pregnancy in multiple sclerosis. The CDR3 consists of 15 residues. V lost 4 bases and J lost 0, with 8 bases in between. Looked up from germline, CDR1 is SGHRS and CDR2 is YFSETQ. Assay used: immunoSEQ multiplex PCR; TCRdb lists only in-frame clones, some missing. The data contain 30,000 to 45,000 clones, roughly 93% of them singletons. The V and J genes are TRBV5-1 and TRBJ2-6; TRBD1 is a possible D gene (5 bases). The sample consisted of CD4+ T cells from peripheral blood mononuclear cells, taken in the first trimester of pregnancy. The receptor was isolated from a female donor with multiple sclerosis, enrolled in a pregnancy study. The CDR3 protein is CASSPGISGANVLTF. The CDR3, as DNA: TGCGCCAGCAGCCCAGGGATCTCTGGGGCCAACGTCCTGACTTTC.